This record looks at one T cell receptor beta chain sequence and its context. Unique molecular identifiers tagged the TCRbeta library. MiXCR was run by TCRdb on the PCR reads, yielding one entry per CDR3 protein. Of around 400,000 distinct CDR3 sequences listed, about a fifth are singletons. Germline V CDR1 and CDR2: MRHNA, SNTAGT. The CDR3 has 17 amino acids. Between the trimmed V and J ends, which lost 6 bases and 2 bases, there was a span of 20 bases. This sample is drawn from a study of T-cell reconstitution after alpha-beta-depleted transplantation in children. This chain uses TRBV6-4 with TRBJ2-1, with D perhaps given as TRBD1 or TRBD2 (5 bases each). This specimen consisted of PBMCs from the stem cell graft donor, obtained from the stem cell graft. The TCR was taken from a human donor who donated a stem cell graft to a child with acute myeloid leukemia. CDR3 sequence (DNA): TGTGCCAGCAGCTCCACGCACCGGGAAGGGGCCTACAATGAGCAGTTCTTC. Amino acid sequence: CASSSTHREGAYNEQFF.